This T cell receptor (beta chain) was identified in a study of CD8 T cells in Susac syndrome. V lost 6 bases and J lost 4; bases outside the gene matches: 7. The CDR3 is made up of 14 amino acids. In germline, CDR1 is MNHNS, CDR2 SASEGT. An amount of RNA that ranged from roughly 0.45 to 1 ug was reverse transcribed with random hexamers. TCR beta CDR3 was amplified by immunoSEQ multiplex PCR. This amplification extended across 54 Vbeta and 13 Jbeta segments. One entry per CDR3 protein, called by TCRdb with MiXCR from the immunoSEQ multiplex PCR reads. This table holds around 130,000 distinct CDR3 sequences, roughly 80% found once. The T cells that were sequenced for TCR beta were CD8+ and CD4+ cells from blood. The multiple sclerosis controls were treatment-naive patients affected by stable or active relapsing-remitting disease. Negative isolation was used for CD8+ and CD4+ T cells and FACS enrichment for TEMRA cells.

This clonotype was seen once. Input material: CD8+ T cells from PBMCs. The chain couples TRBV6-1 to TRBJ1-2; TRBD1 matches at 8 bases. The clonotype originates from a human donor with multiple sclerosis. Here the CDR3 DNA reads TGTGCCAGCAGCCCCAGGGGGCAGGGCTATGGCTACACCTTC. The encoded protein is CASSPRGQGYGYTF.